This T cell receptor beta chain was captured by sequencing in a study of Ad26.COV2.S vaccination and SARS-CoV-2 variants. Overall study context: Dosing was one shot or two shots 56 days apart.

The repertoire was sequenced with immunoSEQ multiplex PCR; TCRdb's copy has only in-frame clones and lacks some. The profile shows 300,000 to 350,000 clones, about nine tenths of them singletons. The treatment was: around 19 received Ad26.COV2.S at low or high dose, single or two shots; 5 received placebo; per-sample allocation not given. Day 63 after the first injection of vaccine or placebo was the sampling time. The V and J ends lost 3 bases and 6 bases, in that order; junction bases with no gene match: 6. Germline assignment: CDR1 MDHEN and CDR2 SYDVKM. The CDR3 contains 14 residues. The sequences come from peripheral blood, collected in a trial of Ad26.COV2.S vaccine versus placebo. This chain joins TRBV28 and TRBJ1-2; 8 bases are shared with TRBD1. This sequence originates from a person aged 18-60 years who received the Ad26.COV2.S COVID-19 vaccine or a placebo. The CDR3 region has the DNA TGTGCCAGCAGTTTCCCGCCAGGGGGCGATGGCTACACCTTC. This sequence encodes CASSFPPGGDGYTF.